This TCR beta chain was profiled in a study of shared clonotypes between healthy human individuals. Study-wide points: Few donors limited the genetic and exposure-history diversity represented. Shared across a handful of donors were roughly 5.3% of the naive CD4 clonotypes.

All donors were Caucasian adults living in Nashville, Tennessee. Note on this clone: Its target is not known.

Running of the assay took place at deep level. The table came from immunoSEQ multiplex PCR; TCRdb's copy has only in-frame clones and leaves some out. The top ten hold about 0.39% of the sample, which has some 2,500,000 clones, roughly 93% seen once. Sequenced material: naive CD4+ T cells from PBMCs. Subset given: CD45RA+ positively selected. The clonotype comes from a man between 18 and 29 years old in good health. Some clones in this sample may be carry-over from other donors' samples.

The CDR3 coding sequence is TGTGCCAGCATAGGTGGCGGGAGAGGGCCAGAGACCCAGTACTTC. It encodes CASIGGGRGPETQYF. V is TRBV21-1 and J is TRBJ2-5; the table assigns TRBD2, which was not confirmed against the DNA. TRBV21-1 is a pseudogene locus. This CDR3 is 15 amino acids long.